The table lists the clone carrying this TCR beta chain with many counts. This sample was taken from a study of T cells in Graves' hyperthyroidism and ophthalmopathy. Whole-study context: Any treatment followed the collection of peripheral blood at initial diagnosis.

There were TCR beta CDR3 regions amplified from RNA transcripts. In the first-round RT-PCR of the TCR CDR3, the HTBI primer set was used. From the multiplex PCR reads, TCRdb called clonotypes with MiXCR, one entry per CDR3 protein. The sample yields about 350,000 distinct CDR3 sequences, 15% to 20% seen once. Among the patients, aged 18 to 65, hyperthyroidism was newly diagnosed and had lasted under 2 months. Clinical symptoms, serum thyroxine, TRAb, thyroid ultrasound and orbital computed tomography established diagnosis. Fresh peripheral blood, approximately 10 ml, was the source of the PBMCs. There are 15 residues in the CDR3. After removal of 4 bases from V and 3 bases from J, the junction contained 7 bases not matched to a gene. The V gene's germline CDR1 is KGHSH and CDR2 LQKENI.

Sequencing input: blood. The chain uses TRBV18 and TRBJ2-7, with 9 positions matching TRBD1. The sequence came from a young woman with Graves' hyperthyroidism. In nucleotides, the CDR3 is TGTGCCAGCTCACTTAGGACAGGGGATGGCTACGAGCAGTACTTC. This encodes CASSLRTGDGYEQYF.